This T cell receptor beta chain was recovered during a study of regulatory T cells in long-lasting Graves disease. Whole-study results and caveats: Persistent disease preferred TRBV28, TRBJ1-2 and TRBJ2-5; new disease, TRBV20-1 and TRBJ2-1.

Construction of TCR beta libraries relied on iRepertoire HTBI primers and on Arm-PCR targeting CDR3 regions. MiXCR, applied by TCRdb to the multiplex PCR reads, yields one record per CDR3 protein. The sample holds approximately 480,000 distinct CDR3 sequences, roughly 17% seen once. Sample time point: newly diagnosed GD, antithyroid drugs for less than 3 months. Construction of the TCR library relied on RNA isolated from PBMCs. The CDR3 sequence is 11 residues long. The germline V gene encodes CDR1 SQVTM and CDR2 ANQGSEA. The germline V and J ends were trimmed by 8 bases and 5 bases, with 11 bases remaining between them. This clonotype was counted ten times or more. Its antigen is unidentified. The same data also contributed to another study, on T cells in Graves' hyperthyroidism and ophthalmopathy. Per that study: Hyperthyroidism was newly diagnosed in patients aged 18 to 65 (duration under 2 months).

Material: peripheral blood mononuclear cells (PBMCs), obtained at new diagnosis, from a patient treated with antithyroid drugs. The TCR comes from a man aged 40-55 years with Graves disease. The chain recombines TRBV29-1 with TRBJ2-3; D is possibly TRBD2 (6 bases). The CDR3 here is CSHLGGDTQYF. The CDR3 bases are TGCAGCCACCTCGGGGGAGATACGCAGTATTTT.